Shown below are 31 T cell receptor beta chains from a single sample sequenced in a study of breast tumors, draining lymph nodes, adjacent tissues. Breast cancer patients provided tissue from their axillary draining lymph nodes. MiXCR, applied by TCRdb to the multiplex PCR reads, yields one record per CDR3 protein. Here the sample spans approximately 180,000 distinct CDR3 sequences, around 33% being singletons. The specimen was axillary lymph node tissue. The receptors were sampled from a female donor with breast cancer. Some clones in this sample may be carry-over from other donors' samples.

As regards this clonotype: The conserved phenylalanine or tryptophan normally closing the CDR3 is absent here, so this likely arose from a read error. The V and J genes are TRBV7-7 and TRBJ1-6; D is unclear. The CDR3 contains 16 residues. Germline CDR1 and CDR2: SSHAT and FNYEAQ (reference sequence). The CDR3 DNA sequence: TGTGCTAGCAGCACCCAACCGACGGACTATAATTCACCCCTCCACCTT. Protein product: CASSTQPTDYNSPLHL.

The CDR3 spells CASSFGTGDAYEQYF. The CDR3 nucleotides are TGTGCCAGTAGTTTCGGGACAGGGGATGCCTACGAGCAGTACTTC. The rearrangement uses TRBV19 and TRBJ2-7, with 10 bases lining up with TRBD1. From germline, CDR1 is LNHDA and CDR2 SQIVND (reference sequence). This CDR3 is 15 amino acids long. Losses at the gene ends were 5 bases for V and 2 bases for J; bases not matched to a gene: 6. Complete variable domain (other parts from reference TRBV19 and TRBJ2-7): DGGITQSPKYLFRKEGQNVTLSCEQNLNHDAMYWYRQDPGQGLRLIYYSQIVNDFQKGDIAEGYSVSREKKESFPLTVTSAQKNPTAFYLCASSFGTGDAYEQYFGPGTRLTVT.

This clonotype was detected ten times or more. The genes are TRBV20-1 and TRBJ2-7; 8 bases fit TRBD1. Germline values: CDR1 DFQATT, CDR2 SNEGSKA (reference sequence). Unmatched junction bases numbered 9, after V lost 6 bases and J lost 2 bases. This CDR3 contains 14 residues. In nucleotides, the CDR3 is TGCAGTGCCCTTGGGGGACAGGCGCCCTACGAGCAGTACTTC. This gives the protein CSALGGQAPYEQYF.

With regard to this clonotype: A much larger clone lies a single base off, so this may be a read error. The gene calls are TRBV7-3 and TRBJ2-2; tentatively, D is TRBD1 or TRBD2 (6 bases each). The CDR3 runs to 12 residues. The germline CDR1 and CDR2 sequences are SGHTA and FQGTGA. In DNA, the CDR3 is TGTGCCAGCGGGGGGATCGAGGGGGAGCCGTTTTTT. Protein sequence: CASGGIEGEPFF.

This clonotype was counted many times. The CDR3 DNA follows: TGTGCCAGCAGCCAACCGAGGACATCTGGGGCCAACGTCCTGACTTTC. It translates to CASSQPRTSGANVLTF. The V and J genes are TRBV3-1 and TRBJ2-6, with D perhaps matching TRBD1 (5 bases). Germline lookup yields CDR1 LGHDT and CDR2 YNNKEL (reference sequence). There are 16 residues in the CDR3. Between the trimmed V and J ends, which lost 2 bases and 1 base, there was a span of 9 bases.

This clonotype was counted many times. One end of the junction is discordant with germline, which a read error may explain. V and J are TRBV5-8 and TRBJ2-3; the D is unclear. CDR1 and CDR2 from the germline V gene are SGHTS and YDEGEE. The CDR3 covers 16 residues. CDR3 nucleotides: TGTGCCAGCAGATTGGGAAGTCCCGCCGGCACAGATACGCAGTATTTT. Translating it yields CASRLGSPAGTDTQYF.

The chain recombines TRBV20-1 with TRBJ1-2, with no clear D. Germline V gene lookup returns CDR1 DFQATT and CDR2 SNEGSKA (reference sequence). The CDR3 sequence is 10 residues long. The germline V and J ends were trimmed by 7 bases and 8 bases, with 11 bases remaining between them. CDR3 nucleotide sequence: TGCAGTGGGTCTGGCGGGGGCTACACCTTC. This encodes CSGSGGGYTF.

This clonotype was found a few times. A read error may be the cause here, since a much bigger clone is one base away. The gene calls are TRBV5-6 and TRBJ2-1, with D possibly being TRBD1 (6 bases). CDR3 length equals 12 residues. CDR1 and CDR2 (germline): SGHDT, YYEEEE. The V end was cut by 2 bases, the J end by 11 bases, with 11 bases between. CDR3 amino acids: CASSLRTAKQFF. DNA of the CDR3: TGTGCCAGCAGCTTACGGACAGCCAAGCAGTTCTTC.

This clonotype was found many times. The V and J genes are TRBV24-1 and TRBJ2-5; D might be TRBD2 (6 bases). Germline V CDR1 and CDR2: KGHDR, SFDVKD. CDR3 length: 14 amino acids. The ends were cut back, 3 bases at V and 1 base at J, with 8 bases in the middle. CDR3 nucleotide sequence: TGTGCCACCAGTGATGGGGACTTCCAAGAGACCCAGTACTTC. Translating gives CATSDGDFQETQYF.

The table lists this clonotype with many counts. The chain is built from TRBV7-9 and TRBJ1-2, with TRBD1 matching over 11 bases. The CDR3 loop spans 16 amino acids. V lost 1 base, J lost 8 bases, and 9 bases stayed unmatched. Germline CDR1 reads SEHNR; CDR2 reads FQNEAQ (reference sequence). CDR3 loop: CASSLGGQGASGGYTF. CDR3 nucleotides: TGTGCCAGCAGCTTAGGAGGACAGGGGGCTTCGGGGGGCTACACCTTC.

Ten or more counts support this clonotype. V is TRBV2 and J is TRBJ2-7; TRBD1 aligns across 8 bases. The V and J ends lost 6 bases and 5 bases, in that order; junction bases with no gene match: 9. Germline V gives CDR1 SNHLY, CDR2 FYNNEI. The CDR3 loop spans 14 amino acids. The CDR3: CASSPSPDRDEQYF. As DNA, the CDR3 is TGTGCCAGCAGCCCCAGTCCGGACAGGGACGAGCAGTACTTC.

This clonotype was observed many times. The chain has TRBV7-2 and TRBJ1-5; perhaps TRBD1 as D (5 bases). The CDR3 is 14 residues long. Trimming shortened V by 4 bases and J by 0 bases, and 7 bases separated the two germline ends. The germline CDR1 and CDR2 sequences are SGHTA and FQGNSA. This CDR3 is CASSSQGSNQPQHF. CDR3 bases: TGTGCCAGCAGCTCCCAGGGTAGCAATCAGCCCCAGCATTTT. The variable domain in full, completed from reference TRBV7-2 and TRBJ1-5, reads GAGVSQSPSNKVTEKGKDVELRCDPISGHTALYWYRQSLGQGLEFLIYFQGNSAPDKSGLPSDRFSAERTGGSVSTLTIQRTQQEDSAVYLCASSSQGSNQPQHFGDGTRLSIL.

The sample holds a few counts of this clonotype. The V gene is TRBV9, the J gene TRBJ1-1; D may be TRBD1 (5 bases). The V gene lost 3 bases and the J gene lost 6 bases, with 6 bases spanning the gap. This CDR3 comprises 11 residues. CDR1 is SGDLS and CDR2 is YYNGEE in the germline V gene. CDR3 in DNA: TGTGCCAGCAGCGAAGGGGCTGAAGCTTTCTTT. It translates to CASSEGAEAFF.

The sample holds many counts of this clonotype. This chain joins TRBV30 and TRBJ2-1; the match to TRBD1 covers 9 bases. CDR1 GTSNPN and CDR2 SVGIG come from the germline V gene (reference sequence). This CDR3 spans 14 amino acids. V dropped 4 bases and J dropped 7; count of bases not matched to a gene: 8. CDR3 sequence reads: CAWKRQGVGNEQFF. CDR3 in DNA: TGTGCCTGGAAGAGACAGGGGGTAGGGAATGAGCAGTTCTTC.

The gene calls are TRBV20-1 and TRBJ2-3; 10 bases fit TRBD2. V lost 1 base and J lost 3; bases outside the gene matches: 7. Germline CDR1 is DFQATT and CDR2 is SNEGSKA (reference sequence). This CDR3 spans 16 amino acids. CDR3 bases: TGCAGTGCTAGAGTTCGACTAGCGGGCGGGACAGATACGCAGTATTTT. Translated, it gives CSARVRLAGGTDTQYF.

The CDR3 loop reads CASSTDEKLFF. Here the CDR3 DNA reads TGTGCCAGCAGCACGGACGAAAAACTGTTTTTT. The chain couples TRBV7-2 to TRBJ1-4; D ambiguous. The germline V and J ends were trimmed by 5 bases and 8 bases, with 6 bases remaining between them. Per germline, CDR1 SGHTA and CDR2 FQGNSA. The CDR3 runs 11 residues.

This clonotype was observed at least ten times. This chain links TRBV19 with TRBJ1-6; D may be TRBD1 (5 bases). V gave up 9 bases and J gave up 0 bases, with 9 bases separating them. This CDR3 has 14 residues. CDR1 is LNHDA, CDR2 SQIVND, per germline (reference sequence). For the CDR3, the DNA is TGTGCCAGCCTAGACAGCTCCTATAATTCACCCCTCCACTTT. This codes for CASLDSSYNSPLHF.

This clonotype was detected many times. The rearrangement links TRBV7-6 to TRBJ2-1; D may be TRBD1 (6 bases). V was shortened by 4 bases and J by 9 bases, with 19 bases between the two germline ends. The CDR3 has 15 residues. Germline V gene data show CDR1 as SGHVS and CDR2 as FNYEAQ. The CDR3 DNA reads TGTGCCAGCAGCTCCGCTGTAGGACAGCCCTTTGAGCAGTTCTTC. Amino acid sequence: CASSSAVGQPFEQFF.

This chain connects TRBV5-1 to TRBJ1-2; the match to TRBD1 covers 7 bases. This CDR3 region has 16 residues. CDR1 and CDR2 from the germline V gene are SGHRS and YFSETQ. Trimming removed 4 bases from V and 3 bases from J; junction bases left unmatched: 12. CDR3 DNA: TGCGCCAGCAGCCGGGGCCCCTTTACAGGGGACTATGGCTACACCTTC. Encoded protein: CASSRGPFTGDYGYTF.

This clonotype was picked up many times. This chain uses TRBV20-1 with TRBJ1-5, with D possibly TRBD1 on 5 matching bases. Germline CDR1 and CDR2: DFQATT and SNEGSKA (reference sequence). V gave up 3 bases and J gave up 7 bases, with 13 bases separating them. The CDR3 is 13 residues long. CDR3 sequence: CSASRQPGQPQHF. The DNA of the CDR3 is TGCAGTGCTAGCCGACAGCCTGGCCAGCCCCAGCATTTT.

On this clonotype itself: Germline is not matched at one junction end, which may reflect a read error. This chain links TRBV3-1 with TRBJ2-1; D gene ambiguous. CDR1 is LGHDT and CDR2 is YNNKEL in the germline V gene (reference sequence). The CDR3 contains 14 residues. The CDR3 is CASSQQRFSNERFF. The CDR3 coding sequence is TGTGCCAGCAGCCAACAGCGATTCTCCAATGAGCGGTTCTTC.

This clonotype was seen at least ten times. The chain combines TRBV18 with TRBJ1-5; 7 bases are a match to TRBD1. This CDR3 comprises 18 residues. The ends lost 4 bases at V and 3 bases at J; junction bases unmatched: 15. CDR1 and CDR2 from the germline V gene are KGHSH and LQKENI. The DNA of the CDR3 is TGTGCCAGCTCACGGGAGTATCGGACAGGCCGGGACAATCAGCCCCAGCATTTT. Translating it yields CASSREYRTGRDNQPQHF.

This clonotype appeared many times. The V call is TRBV7-2, the J call TRBJ2-3, with a weak D call TRBD2 (6 bases). CDR3 length equals 17 residues. Germline values: CDR1 SGHTA, CDR2 FQGNSA. Trimming left V 5 bases short and J 1 base short, with 19 bases between. The CDR3 DNA reads as TGTGCCAGCAGCCCACGAATCGCGGGGAGTGGCACAGATACGCAGTATTTT. Encoded protein: CASSPRIAGSGTDTQYF.

This clonotype was picked up a small number of times. This rearrangement joins TRBV4-3 to TRBJ1-1; D not resolved. Germline CDR1 LGHNA, CDR2 YSLEER. The length of the CDR3 is 16 residues. V shed 1 base and J shed 1 base, with 13 bases lying between them. The CDR3 coding sequence is TGCGCCAGCAGCCAAGCAAACAGCAGCCCGAACACTGAAGCTTTCTTT. Protein sequence: CASSQANSSPNTEAFF.

Ten or more counts support this clonotype. The chain combines TRBV7-9 with TRBJ1-2; possible D gene TRBD1, 6 bases. CDR3 size: 13 residues. V was trimmed by 1 base and J by 7 bases, leaving 10 bases between them. From germline, CDR1 is SEHNR and CDR2 FQNEAQ (reference sequence). The CDR3 coding sequence is TGTGCCAGCAGCTTAGACCGGGGGCTTGGCTACACCTTC. Amino acid sequence: CASSLDRGLGYTF.

This clonotype was detected many times. The J gene is TRBJ2-7, the V gene TRBV12-3 or TRBV12-4; D may be TRBD1 (6 bases). With 5 bases removed from V and 9 bases from J, the gap between germline ends came to 17 bases. The CDR3 covers 13 residues. The CDR3 coding sequence is TGTGCCAGCAGTACCATCGACAGGCCAGGGCAGTACTTC. This gives the protein CASSTIDRPGQYF.

As concerns this clonotype: This may arise from a read error, as a much more abundant clone is one base away. This rearrangement joins TRBV6-1 to TRBJ2-1; D is unresolved. Germline V gene lookup returns CDR1 MNHNS and CDR2 SASEGT. V lost 11 bases and J 8 bases, leaving 7 bases between the germline ends. CDR3 length: 9 amino acids. CDR3 sequence reads: CAFDHEQFF. For the CDR3, the DNA is TGTGCCTTTGACCATGAGCAGTTCTTC.

Many counts were recorded for this clonotype. The chain uses TRBV7-9 and TRBJ2-3; a possible D gene is TRBD2 (6 bases). V dropped 4 bases and J dropped 9 bases, with 23 bases sitting between them. This CDR3 region has 16 residues. Germline CDR1 is SEHNR and CDR2 is FQNEAQ (reference sequence). The CDR3 bases are TGTGCCAGCAGCTCGGAGACGAGTAGCGGCAAGAGGACGCAGTATTTT. It translates to CASSSETSSGKRTQYF.

This clonotype occurred many times. A much more abundant neighbour one base away suggests this may be a read error. This chain uses TRBV20-1 with TRBJ2-7, with D perhaps TRBD2 (5 bases). The germline gives CDR1 DFQATT, CDR2 SNEGSKA (reference sequence). CDR3 length equals 15 residues. V lost 0 bases, J lost 5 bases, and 17 bases lay in between. The CDR3 nucleotides read TGCAGTGCTAGAGATACCGTAGTAGCGACACACGAGCAGTACTTC. It translates to CSARDTVVATHEQYF.

This clonotype was picked up many times. The gene calls are TRBV25-1 and TRBJ1-5; D ambiguous. CDR1 and CDR2 (germline): MGHDK, SYGVNS. CDR3 length: 9 amino acids. V lost 11 bases to trimming and J lost 7 bases, with 6 bases between them. The CDR3 is CAVGQPQHF. The CDR3 DNA sequence: TGTGCCGTCGGGCAGCCCCAGCATTTT.

This clonotype was counted many times. The rearrangement links TRBV5-1 to TRBJ1-2; D uncertain. In germline, CDR1 is SGHRS, CDR2 YFSETQ. V gave up 0 bases and J gave up 3 bases, with 9 bases separating them. The CDR3 totals 14 residues. The CDR3 region has the DNA TGCGCCAGCAGCTTGGAGGCAGGATACTATGGCTACACCTTC. Translated: CASSLEAGYYGYTF.